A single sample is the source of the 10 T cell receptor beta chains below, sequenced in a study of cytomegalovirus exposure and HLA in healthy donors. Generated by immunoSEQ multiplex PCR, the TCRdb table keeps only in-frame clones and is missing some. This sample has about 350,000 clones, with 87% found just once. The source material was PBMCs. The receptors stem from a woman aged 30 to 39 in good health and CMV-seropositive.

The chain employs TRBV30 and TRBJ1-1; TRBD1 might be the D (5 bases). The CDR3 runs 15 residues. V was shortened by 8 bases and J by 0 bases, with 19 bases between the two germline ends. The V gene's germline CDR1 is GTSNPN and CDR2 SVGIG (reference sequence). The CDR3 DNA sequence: TGTGCCAACACTCTAGGGGTATCAATGAACACTGAAGCTTTCTTT. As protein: CANTLGVSMNTEAFF. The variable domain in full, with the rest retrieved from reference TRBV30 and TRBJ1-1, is SQTIHQWPATLVQPVGSPLSLECTVEGTSNPNLYWYRQAAGRGLQLLFYSVGIGQISSEVPQNLSASRPQDRQFILSSKKLLLSDSGFYLCANTLGVSMNTEAFFGQGTRLTVV.

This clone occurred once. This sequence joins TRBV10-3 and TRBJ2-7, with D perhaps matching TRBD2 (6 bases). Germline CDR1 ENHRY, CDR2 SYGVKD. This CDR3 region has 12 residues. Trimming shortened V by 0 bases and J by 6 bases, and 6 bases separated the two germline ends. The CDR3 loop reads CAISESGGEQYF. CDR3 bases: TGTGCCATCAGTGAGTCGGGGGGCGAGCAGTACTTC.

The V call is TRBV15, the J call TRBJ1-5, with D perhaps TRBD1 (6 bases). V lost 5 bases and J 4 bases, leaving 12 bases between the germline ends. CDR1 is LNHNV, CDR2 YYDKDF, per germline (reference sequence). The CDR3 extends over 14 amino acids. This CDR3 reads CATSRNRVNQPQHF. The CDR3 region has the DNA TGTGCCACCAGCCGAAACAGGGTAAATCAGCCCCAGCATTTT.

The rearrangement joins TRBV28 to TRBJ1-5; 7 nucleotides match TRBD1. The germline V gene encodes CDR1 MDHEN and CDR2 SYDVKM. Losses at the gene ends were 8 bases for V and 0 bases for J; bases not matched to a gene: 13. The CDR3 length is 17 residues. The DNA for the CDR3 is TGTGCCAGCGGGGGGATGGACAGGACTTATAGCAATCAGCCCCAGCATTTT. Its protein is CASGGMDRTYSNQPQHF. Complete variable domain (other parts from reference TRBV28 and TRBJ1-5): DVKVTQSSRYLVKRTGEKVFLECVQDMDHENMFWYRQDPGLGLRLIYFSYDVKMKEKGDIPEGYSVSREKKERFSLILESASTNQTSMYLCASGGMDRTYSNQPQHFGDGTRLSIL.

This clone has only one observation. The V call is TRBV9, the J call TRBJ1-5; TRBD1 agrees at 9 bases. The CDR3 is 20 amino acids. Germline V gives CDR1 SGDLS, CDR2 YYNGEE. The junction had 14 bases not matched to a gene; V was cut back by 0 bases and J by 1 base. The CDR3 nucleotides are TGTGCCAGCAGCGTAGGTCATCCACCGGGACAGGGATTAAGCAATCAGCCCCAGCATTTT. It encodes CASSVGHPPGQGLSNQPQHF.

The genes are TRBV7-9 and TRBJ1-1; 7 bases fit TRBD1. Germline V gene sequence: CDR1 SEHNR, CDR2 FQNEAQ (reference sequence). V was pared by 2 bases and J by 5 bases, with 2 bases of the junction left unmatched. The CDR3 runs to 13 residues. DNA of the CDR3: TGTGCCAGCAGCTTACCAGGGGGGACTGAAGCTTTCTTT. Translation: CASSLPGGTEAFF.

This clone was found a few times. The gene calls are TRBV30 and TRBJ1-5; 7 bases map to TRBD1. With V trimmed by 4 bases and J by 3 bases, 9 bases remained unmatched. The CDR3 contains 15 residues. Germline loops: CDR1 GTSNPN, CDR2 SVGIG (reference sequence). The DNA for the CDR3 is TGTGCCTGGATCCCACCGGGACAGCTCAATCAGCCCCAGCATTTT. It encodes CAWIPPGQLNQPQHF.

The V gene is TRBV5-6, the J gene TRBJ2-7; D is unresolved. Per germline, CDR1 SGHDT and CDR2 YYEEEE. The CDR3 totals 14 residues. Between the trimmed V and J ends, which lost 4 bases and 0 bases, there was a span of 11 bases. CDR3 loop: CASSLPTVSYEQYF. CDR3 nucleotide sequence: TGTGCCAGCAGCCTCCCCACAGTCTCCTACGAGCAGTACTTC.

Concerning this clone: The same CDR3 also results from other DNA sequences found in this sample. DNA of the CDR3: TGCGCCAGCAGTCTCGGTGTGAATGAGCAGTTCTTC. It specifies CASSLGVNEQFF. The chain is built from TRBV5-1 and TRBJ2-1; no clear D gene. The CDR3 length is 12 residues. Germline-derived CDR1 and CDR2 are SGHRS and YFSETQ. The V and J ends lost 5 bases and 7 bases respectively, with 10 bases between them.

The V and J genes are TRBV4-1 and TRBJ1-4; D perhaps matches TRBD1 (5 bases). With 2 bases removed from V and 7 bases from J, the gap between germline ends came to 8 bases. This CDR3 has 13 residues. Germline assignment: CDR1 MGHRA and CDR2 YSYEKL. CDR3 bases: TGCGCCAGCAGCCAACTGACAGTTGAAAAACTGTTTTTT. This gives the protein CASSQLTVEKLFF.